One and the same sample provided the 2 T cell receptor beta chains below, sequenced in a study of blood T cells in healthy people across ages. Together with a sample-barcoded 5' primer, a J-beta primer mix was included in a second PCR lasting about 6 to 11 cycles. TCRdb reprocessed the 5' RACE reads with MiXCR, giving one entry per CDR3 protein. The repertoire holds 450,000 to 600,000 distinct CDR3 sequences, with approximately 26% as singletons. The data were also submitted as part of a second study, on T cells of mothers and their children.

The sequencing sample was made of blood. The receptors stem from a boy aged 2 to 9 in good health.

The rearrangement joins TRBV6-1 to TRBJ2-1, with 10 nucleotides matching TRBD2. The last part of the DNA fits TRBJ2-7 better; the J call may be wrong. The CDR3 sequence is 15 residues long. The V gene's germline CDR1 is MNHNS and CDR2 SASEGT. The CDR3 coding sequence is TGTGCCAGCACCGATACAGCGGGGGGGCTGTACGAGCAGTACTTC. This sequence encodes CASTDTAGGLYEQYF.

Here the CDR3 DNA reads TGTGCCAGCAGTTTCGACGGGGCGAGCTCCTACAATGAGCAGTTCTTC. It is translated as CASSFDGASSYNEQFF. This chain uses TRBV28 with TRBJ2-1, with D perhaps TRBD1 or TRBD2 (5 bases each). The CDR3 consists of 16 residues. CDR1 MDHEN and CDR2 SYDVKM come from the germline V gene. Trimming left V 3 bases short and J 0 bases short, with 12 bases between. Full variable domain (remainder filled in from reference TRBV28 and TRBJ2-1): DVKVTQSSRYLVKRTGEKVFLECVQDMDHENMFWYRQDPGLGLRLIYFSYDVKMKEKGDIPEGYSVSREKKERFSLILESASTNQTSMYLCASSFDGASSYNEQFFGPGTRLTVL.